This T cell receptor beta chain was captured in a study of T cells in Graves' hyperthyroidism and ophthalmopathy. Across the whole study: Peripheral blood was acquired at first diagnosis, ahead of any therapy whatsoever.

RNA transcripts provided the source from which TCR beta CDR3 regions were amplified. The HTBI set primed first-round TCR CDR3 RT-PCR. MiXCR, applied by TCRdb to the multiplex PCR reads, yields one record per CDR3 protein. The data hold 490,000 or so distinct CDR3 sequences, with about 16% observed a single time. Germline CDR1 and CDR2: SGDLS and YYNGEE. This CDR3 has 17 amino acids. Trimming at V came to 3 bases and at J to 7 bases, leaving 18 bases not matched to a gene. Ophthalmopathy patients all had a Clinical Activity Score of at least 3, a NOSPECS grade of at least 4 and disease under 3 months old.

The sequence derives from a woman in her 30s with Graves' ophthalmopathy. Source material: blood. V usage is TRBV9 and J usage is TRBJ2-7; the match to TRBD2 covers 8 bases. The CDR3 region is CASSESPIIGGGTEQYF. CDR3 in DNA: TGTGCCAGCAGCGAGTCCCCGATAATCGGGGGGGGTACTGAGCAGTACTTC.